These 21 T cell receptor beta chains were all obtained from the same sample, sequenced in a study of T cell changes during pregnancy in multiple sclerosis. The repertoire was sequenced with immunoSEQ multiplex PCR; TCRdb's copy has only in-frame clones and lacks some. This table has 90,000 to 120,000 clones, just under 95% appearing once. The sample was peripheral blood, taken in the third trimester of pregnancy. Receptors were obtained from a female donor in good health, enrolled as a control in a pregnancy study.

DNA of the CDR3: TGTGCCAGCAGCGTACAATCCGAGACAGGGTTTTATCGCTACACCTTC. It specifies CASSVQSETGFYRYTF. The chain employs TRBV9 and TRBJ1-2; 7 nucleotides line up with TRBD1. CDR3 length: 16 residues. The V segment lost 1 base and the J segment 9 bases; nucleotides outside the gene matches: 15. Looked up from germline, CDR1 is SGDLS and CDR2 is YYNGEE.

This chain joins TRBV27 and TRBJ1-2; D uncertain. The CDR3 is 13 amino acids. Trimming stripped 5 bases from V and 4 bases from J, with 11 bases between. CDR1 is MNHEY, CDR2 SMNVEV, per germline (reference sequence). CDR3 amino acids: CASSPTQLYGYTF. The CDR3 DNA reads TGTGCCAGCAGTCCAACACAGCTCTATGGCTACACCTTC.

The sample holds one count of this clone. The V call is TRBV2, the J call TRBJ2-5; D is uncertain. V lost 6 bases and J lost 4, with 9 bases in between. Germline CDR1 and CDR2: SNHLY and FYNNEI. The CDR3 extends over 12 amino acids. The CDR3 loop is CASSFFGETQYF. The CDR3 region has the DNA TGTGCCAGCAGCTTTTTCGGAGAGACCCAGTACTTC.

The chain links TRBV7-2 to TRBJ2-7; 8 bases line up with TRBD2. The CDR3 sequence is 17 residues long. After removal of 1 base from V and 4 bases from J, the junction contained 12 bases not matched to a gene. Germline V gene sequence: CDR1 SGHTA, CDR2 FQGNSA. CDR3 nucleotides: TGTGCCAGCAGCTTAGTCTTGGCCTCAGCGGGGGAGTACGAGCAGTACTTC. This sequence encodes CASSLVLASAGEYEQYF.

This rearrangement joins TRBV5-1 to TRBJ2-3, with D possibly matching TRBD2 (6 bases). Germline values: CDR1 SGHRS, CDR2 YFSETQ. CDR3 length equals 15 residues. Deletions cut 4 bases from V and 2 bases from J, with 14 bases between. The CDR3 is CASSPTTSSTDTQYF. CDR3 DNA sequence: TGCGCCAGCAGCCCGACGACTAGTTCCACAGATACGCAGTATTTT.

The chain joins TRBV19 to TRBJ1-5; D not resolved. The V and J ends lost 7 bases and 0 bases respectively, with 4 bases between them. The CDR3 runs to 12 residues. Germline loops: CDR1 LNHDA, CDR2 SQIVND (reference sequence). CDR3: CASNLSNQPQHF. The CDR3 region has the DNA TGTGCCAGTAATCTTAGCAATCAGCCCCAGCATTTT. The whole variable domain, filled in from reference TRBV19 and TRBJ1-5, reads DGGITQSPKYLFRKEGQNVTLSCEQNLNHDAMYWYRQDPGQGLRLIYYSQIVNDFQKGDIAEGYSVSREKKESFPLTVTSAQKNPTAFYLCASNLSNQPQHFGDGTRLSIL.

The rearrangement uses TRBV11-3 and TRBJ2-7, with a weak D call TRBD1 (6 bases). This CDR3 is 15 amino acids long. Germline V gene sequence: CDR1 SGHNT, CDR2 YENEEA. V shed 6 bases and J shed 0 bases, with 15 bases lying between them. The DNA of the CDR3 is TGTGCCAGCAGTCGTCGACAGGCCGACTCCTACGAGCAGTACTTC. Its protein product is CASSRRQADSYEQYF.

The chain joins TRBV7-2 to TRBJ2-5, with TRBD1 matching 7 bases. The ends lost 5 bases at V and 5 bases at J; junction bases unmatched: 8. Germline V CDR1 and CDR2: SGHTA, FQGNSA. The CDR3 has 14 residues. The CDR3 DNA is TGTGCCAGCAGCCCACAAGGACAGGCCGAGACCCAGTACTTC. This translates into CASSPQGQAETQYF.

This chain links TRBV11-3 with TRBJ2-1; 7 bases agree with TRBD1. The CDR3 totals 15 residues. The junction had 9 bases not matched to a gene; V was cut back by 4 bases and J by 6 bases. From germline, CDR1 is SGHNT and CDR2 YENEEA. CDR3: CASSSRQGGSNEQFF. The CDR3 DNA reads as TGTGCCAGCAGCTCAAGACAGGGTGGGAGCAATGAGCAGTTCTTC.

The rearrangement joins TRBV2 to TRBJ2-5, with D possibly TRBD2 on 5 matching bases. V was cut by 3 bases and J by 5 bases, with 13 bases left in between. CDR1 and CDR2 from the germline V gene are SNHLY and FYNNEI. This CDR3 region has 14 residues. The CDR3 here is CASSDNTGWETQYF. Written as DNA, the CDR3 is TGTGCCAGCAGTGATAATACGGGATGGGAGACCCAGTACTTC.

The rearrangement uses TRBV7-3 and TRBJ2-1; 8 bases are a match to TRBD1. This CDR3 is 14 amino acids long. Germline lookup yields CDR1 SGHTA and CDR2 FQGTGA. The ends lost 5 bases at V and 2 bases at J; junction bases unmatched: 2. The CDR3 nucleotides are TGTGCCAGCAGCCCGGACAGGGCCTACAATGAGCAGTTCTTC. This gives the protein CASSPDRAYNEQFF.

The rearrangement joins TRBV19 to TRBJ2-1, with D maybe TRBD2 (6 bases). The ends were cut back, 0 bases at V and 0 bases at J, with 9 bases in the middle. The length of the CDR3 is 16 residues. Germline CDR1 reads LNHDA; CDR2 reads SQIVND (reference sequence). CDR3 sequence (DNA): TGTGCCAGTAGTATAGAGGAGGGCCTCTCCTACAATGAGCAGTTCTTC. This encodes CASSIEEGLSYNEQFF.

The chain is built from TRBV30 and TRBJ2-2; D is unclear. Germline-derived CDR1 and CDR2 are GTSNPN and SVGIG (reference sequence). V was cut by 1 base and J by 1 base, with 13 bases left in between. The CDR3 consists of 16 residues. CDR3 DNA: TGTGCCTGGAGTGCGGTTCGACAACTGAACACCGGGGAGCTGTTTTTT. Its protein is CAWSAVRQLNTGELFF. The full variable domain, with the rest looked up from reference TRBV30 and TRBJ2-2, is SQTIHQWPATLVQPVGSPLSLECTVEGTSNPNLYWYRQAAGRGLQLLFYSVGIGQISSEVPQNLSASRPQDRQFILSSKKLLLSDSGFYLCAWSAVRQLNTGELFFGEGSRLTVL.

This clone was recorded once. The chain employs TRBV11-2 and TRBJ1-1; D not resolved. Deletions cut 0 bases from V and 1 base from J, with 9 bases between. CDR1 and CDR2 from the germline V gene are SGHAT and FQNNGV. The CDR3 has 15 residues. Here the CDR3 reads CASSLDRGRNTEAFF. As DNA, the CDR3 is TGTGCCAGCAGCTTAGACCGAGGGCGGAACACTGAAGCTTTCTTT.

V usage is TRBV5-4 and J usage is TRBJ2-7; TRBD2 agrees at 7 bases. Germline CDR1 is SGHNT and CDR2 is YYREEE (reference sequence). Unmatched junction bases numbered 2, after V lost 2 bases and J lost 0 bases. The CDR3 has 14 residues. CDR3 amino acids: CASSFLADSYEQYF. The CDR3 region has the DNA TGTGCCAGCAGCTTCCTAGCGGACTCCTACGAGCAGTACTTC.

The chain couples TRBV5-6 to TRBJ2-2, with TRBD1 matching 10 bases. The CDR3 runs to 16 residues. Germline V lookup: CDR1 SGHDT, CDR2 YYEEEE. J lost 5 bases, V lost 2 bases, and 6 bases had no gene match. CDR3 DNA sequence: TGTGCCAGCAGCTTAGGCGGACAGGGGGATACCGGGGAGCTGTTTTTT. Amino acid sequence: CASSLGGQGDTGELFF.

The J gene is TRBJ1-1, the V gene TRBV6-1; perhaps TRBD1 as D (6 bases). The V gene's germline CDR1 is MNHNS and CDR2 SASEGT. The CDR3 has 13 residues. Trimming removed 9 bases at V and 3 bases at J, with 14 bases between. The CDR3 DNA follows: TGTGCCAGTTTAAAAAACAGGGACACTGAAGCTTTCTTT. Its protein is CASLKNRDTEAFF.

The V call is TRBV30, the J call TRBJ1-1; a weak D match, TRBD1 (5 bases). This CDR3 has 11 amino acids. The germline gives CDR1 GTSNPN, CDR2 SVGIG (reference sequence). Trimming removed 5 bases at V and 4 bases at J, with 8 bases between. CDR3 in amino acids: CAWGGGTEAFF. In nucleotides, the CDR3 is TGTGCCTGGGGGGGGGGCACTGAAGCTTTCTTT.

The chain combines TRBV6-6 with TRBJ2-5, with 11 bases identical to TRBD2. Trimming took 8 bases from V and 3 from J; bases not matched to a gene: 8. The CDR3 extends over 15 amino acids. Germline-derived CDR1 and CDR2 are MNHNY and SVGAGI (reference sequence). The CDR3 region is CASSASGGQKETQYF. CDR3 bases: TGTGCCAGCTCGGCTAGCGGGGGGCAAAAAGAGACCCAGTACTTC.

The chain is built from TRBV5-1 and TRBJ1-2; weak D call: TRBD1 (5 bases). Trimming took off 0 bases at V and 2 bases at J, with 11 bases between the two ends. The germline V gene has CDR1 SGHRS and CDR2 YFSETQ. The CDR3 spans 15 residues. CDR3 in DNA: TGCGCCAGCAGCTTGGCCGGGGGAGGGAACTATGGCTACACCTTC. Encoded protein: CASSLAGGGNYGYTF.

This clone was counted once. The gene calls are TRBV9 and TRBJ2-7, with 9 bases aligning to TRBD1. Unmatched junction bases numbered 5, after V lost 1 base and J lost 3 bases. Germline CDR1 SGDLS, CDR2 YYNGEE. CDR3 size: 15 residues. CDR3: CASSVSDRGNYEQYF. The CDR3 region has the DNA TGTGCCAGCAGCGTAAGCGACAGGGGGAACTACGAGCAGTACTTC.